The 12 T cell receptor beta chains in this list originate from one sample, sequenced in a study of CD8 T cells in ankylosing spondylitis. Findings and limits, study-wide: There was a TCR beta motif, made of several highly homologous variants, that appeared characteristic of ankylosing spondylitis blood.

Their antigens remain unidentified. A single record per CDR3 protein comes from TCRdb applying MiXCR to the 5' RACE reads. The sample yields tens of thousands of distinct CDR3 sequences, roughly 10% seen once. Specimen: blood, either unsorted or a sorted T cell fraction (not recorded which). The receptors were gathered from a male donor with ankylosing spondylitis.

This clonotype was seen at least ten times. The chain is built from TRBV3-1 and TRBJ2-5; D may be TRBD1 (5 bases). Deletions cut 0 bases from V and 5 bases from J, with 13 bases between. The germline V gene has CDR1 LGHDT and CDR2 YNNKEL (reference sequence). CDR3 length: 15 amino acids. This chain's CDR3 is CASSQDGQGRETQYF. Written as DNA, the CDR3 is TGTGCCAGCAGCCAAGATGGTCAGGGCCGTGAGACCCAGTACTTC.

This clonotype was picked up a small number of times. The J gene is TRBJ2-1, the V gene TRBV2; a possible D gene is TRBD2 (6 bases). The CDR3 length is 15 residues. Germline CDR1 is SNHLY and CDR2 is FYNNEI. The germline V and J ends were trimmed by 4 bases and 0 bases, with 10 bases remaining between them. This chain's CDR3 is CASSVGGSSYNEQFF. The DNA of the CDR3 is TGTGCCAGCAGTGTTGGGGGGAGCTCCTACAATGAGCAGTTCTTC.

In its sample, this clonotype was seen many times. The gene calls are TRBV19 and TRBJ2-1, with D unclear. Trimming left V 4 bases short and J 9 bases short, with 7 bases between. In germline, CDR1 is LNHDA, CDR2 SQIVND (reference sequence). This CDR3 has 11 residues. The CDR3: CASSTGLEQFF. Here the CDR3 DNA reads TGTGCCAGTAGTACGGGTCTTGAGCAGTTCTTC.

This clonotype appeared a few times. This CDR3 reads CASSEYQGLAGGNEQFF. CDR3 DNA sequence: TGTGCCAGCAGTGAATATCAGGGACTAGCGGGAGGCAATGAGCAGTTCTTC. J is TRBJ2-1 and V is TRBV25-1; TRBD2 matches 15 bases. Germline CDR1 reads MGHDK; CDR2 reads SYGVNS. J was trimmed by 6 bases and V by 0 bases; bases with no gene match: 3. CDR3 length: 17 residues.

This clonotype came up a few times. The rearrangement joins TRBV5-1 to TRBJ2-2; TRBD2 agrees at 10 bases. Per germline, CDR1 SGHRS and CDR2 YFSETQ. Trimming took 4 bases from V and 4 from J; bases not matched to a gene: 13. The CDR3 sequence is 18 residues long. CDR3 nucleotides: TGCGCCAGCAGCATACAGGGGCGGACTAGCGGAAGCACCGGGGAGCTGTTTTTT. This sequence encodes CASSIQGRTSGSTGELFF.

This chain connects TRBV6-6 to TRBJ2-2; perhaps TRBD1 as D (6 bases). V was shortened by 6 bases and J by 5 bases, with 10 bases between the two germline ends. Germline V gene data show CDR1 as MNHNY and CDR2 as SVGAGI (reference sequence). CDR3 length: 13 residues. The CDR3 is CASSSGATGELFF. The CDR3 nucleotides read TGTGCCAGCAGCTCAGGGGCGACCGGGGAGCTGTTTTTT.

This CDR3 reads CASSIYSGRAVGEQFF. The CDR3 nucleotides are TGCGCCAGCAGCATCTATAGCGGGAGGGCCGTAGGCGAGCAGTTCTTC. The chain recombines TRBV5-1 with TRBJ2-1; 11 bases agree with TRBD2. V was pared by 4 bases and J by 10 bases, with 13 bases of the junction left unmatched. This CDR3 region has 16 residues. Germline V gives CDR1 SGHRS, CDR2 YFSETQ. Using reference TRBV5-1 and TRBJ2-1 for the parts outside the CDR3, the full variable domain is KAGVTQTPRYLIKTRGQQVTLSCSPISGHRSVSWYQQTPGQGLQFLFEYFSETQRNKGNFPGRFSGRQFSNSRSEMNVSTLELGDSALYLCASSIYSGRAVGEQFFGPGTRLTVL.

V usage is TRBV20-1 and J usage is TRBJ2-7; a weak D match, TRBD2 (5 bases). The CDR3 runs 11 residues. The germline CDR1 and CDR2 sequences are DFQATT and SNEGSKA (reference sequence). Trimming took off 6 bases at V and 7 bases at J, with 13 bases between the two ends. CDR3: CSARELEEQYV. Written as DNA, the CDR3 is TGCAGTGCCCGGGAACTGGAGGAGCAGTACGTC.

This clonotype has ten or more counts. The chain combines TRBV12-3 or TRBV12-4 with TRBJ1-1; unclear D gene. The CDR3 loop spans 12 amino acids. V lost 1 base, J lost 6 bases, and 6 bases lay in between. The CDR3 loop is CASSLGGPEAFF. CDR3 DNA sequence: TGTGCCAGCAGTTTAGGGGGTCCTGAAGCTTTCTTT.

This clonotype has ten or more counts. The J gene is TRBJ2-2, the V gene TRBV24-1, with TRBD1 matching over 7 bases. The CDR3 is 16 amino acids. V shed 0 bases, J shed 2 bases, and the junction held 2 bases outside the gene matches. CDR1 and CDR2 (germline): KGHDR, SFDVKD. CDR3 DNA: TGTGCCACCAGTGATTTGAGGGACAGTAACACCGGGGAGCTGTTTTTT. Translation gives CATSDLRDSNTGELFF.

The chain has TRBV5-6 and TRBJ2-5, with 12 bases fitting TRBD2. Trimming cost V 5 bases and J 9 bases; bases outside gene matches: 8. Germline values: CDR1 SGHDT, CDR2 YYEEEE. The CDR3 has 14 residues. The CDR3 here is CASSSGLAGTPQYF. The CDR3 region has the DNA TGTGCCAGCAGTTCAGGACTAGCGGGAACCCCCCAGTACTTC. Full variable domain (missing parts from reference TRBV5-6 and TRBJ2-5): DAGVTQSPTHLIKTRGQQVTLRCSPKSGHDTVSWYQQALGQGPQFIFQYYEEEERQRGNFPDRFSGHQFPNYSSELNVNALLLGDSALYLCASSSGLAGTPQYFGPGTRLLVL.

This clonotype was counted between two and nine times. V usage is TRBV5-6 and J usage is TRBJ1-1, with D tentatively TRBD1 (6 bases). Per the germline V gene, CDR1 is SGHDT and CDR2 is YYEEEE. The CDR3 extends over 15 amino acids. V lost 2 bases and J lost 3, with 14 bases in between. DNA for the CDR3: TGTGCCAGCAGCTTTACCAGGGGCGGGGACACTGAAGCTTTCTTT. Encoded protein: CASSFTRGGDTEAFF. The full variable domain, completed using reference TRBV5-6 and TRBJ1-1, is DAGVTQSPTHLIKTRGQQVTLRCSPKSGHDTVSWYQQALGQGPQFIFQYYEEEERQRGNFPDRFSGHQFPNYSSELNVNALLLGDSALYLCASSFTRGGDTEAFFGQGTRLTVV.